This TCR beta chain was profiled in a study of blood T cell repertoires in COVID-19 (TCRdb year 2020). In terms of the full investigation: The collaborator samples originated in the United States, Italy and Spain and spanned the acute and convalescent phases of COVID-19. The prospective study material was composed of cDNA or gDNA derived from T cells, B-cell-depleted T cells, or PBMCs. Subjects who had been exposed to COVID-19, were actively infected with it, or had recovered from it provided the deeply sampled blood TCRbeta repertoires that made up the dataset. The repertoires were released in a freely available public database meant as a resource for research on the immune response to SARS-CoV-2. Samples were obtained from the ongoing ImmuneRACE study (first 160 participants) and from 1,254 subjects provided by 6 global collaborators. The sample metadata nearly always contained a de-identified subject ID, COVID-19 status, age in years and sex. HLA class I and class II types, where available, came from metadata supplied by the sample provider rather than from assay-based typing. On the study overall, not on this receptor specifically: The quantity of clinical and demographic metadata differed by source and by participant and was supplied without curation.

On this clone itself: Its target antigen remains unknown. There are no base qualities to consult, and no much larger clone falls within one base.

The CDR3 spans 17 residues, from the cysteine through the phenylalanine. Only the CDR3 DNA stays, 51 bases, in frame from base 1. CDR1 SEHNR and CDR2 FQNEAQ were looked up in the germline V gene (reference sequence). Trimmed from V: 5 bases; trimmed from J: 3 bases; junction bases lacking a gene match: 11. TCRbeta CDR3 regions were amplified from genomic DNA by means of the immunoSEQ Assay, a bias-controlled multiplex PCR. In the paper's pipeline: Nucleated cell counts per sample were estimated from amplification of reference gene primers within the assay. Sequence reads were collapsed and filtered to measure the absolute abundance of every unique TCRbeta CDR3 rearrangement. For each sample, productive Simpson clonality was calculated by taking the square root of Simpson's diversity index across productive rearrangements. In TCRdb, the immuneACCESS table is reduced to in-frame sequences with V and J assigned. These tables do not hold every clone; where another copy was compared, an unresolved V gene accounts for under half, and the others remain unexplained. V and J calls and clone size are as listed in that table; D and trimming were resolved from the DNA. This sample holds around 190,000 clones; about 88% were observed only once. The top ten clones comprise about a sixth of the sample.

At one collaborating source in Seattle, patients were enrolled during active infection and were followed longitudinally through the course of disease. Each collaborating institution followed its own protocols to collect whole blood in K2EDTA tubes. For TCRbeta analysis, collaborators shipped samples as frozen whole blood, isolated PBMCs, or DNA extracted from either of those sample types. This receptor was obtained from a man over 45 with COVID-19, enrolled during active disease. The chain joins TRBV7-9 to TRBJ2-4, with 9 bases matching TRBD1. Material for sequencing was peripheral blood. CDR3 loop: CASSGGQGRLVKNIQYF. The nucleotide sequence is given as TGTGCCAGCAGCGGGGGACAGGGCCGGTTAGTCAAAAACATTCAGTACTTC.